Below are 17 T cell receptor beta chains sequenced from a single sample in a study of blood T cell repertoires in COVID-19. Using immunoSEQ multiplex PCR, the repertoire was profiled, and TCRdb retains in-frame clones only, with some absent. The sample holds more than 140,000 clones; 80% to 90% are singletons and the top ten take 1.5% to 1.7%. The sequencing input was peripheral blood. These receptor sequences come from a woman aged 55-69 years with acute or convalescent COVID-19.

The chain joins TRBV9 to TRBJ1-3; D is ambiguous. CDR3 length equals 16 residues. The germline V gene has CDR1 SGDLS and CDR2 YYNGEE. V was clipped by 3 bases and J by 0 bases, with 13 bases between them. The DNA of the CDR3 is TGTGCCAGCAGCGGGGAGGGAGTTTTCTCTGGAAACACCATATATTTT. This codes for CASSGEGVFSGNTIYF.

This chain links TRBV4-1 with TRBJ2-5; D ambiguous. V lost 3 bases and J 3 bases, leaving 8 bases between the germline ends. Germline V gives CDR1 MGHRA, CDR2 YSYEKL. There are 13 residues in the CDR3. The CDR3 bases are TGCGCCAGCAGCCAGTGGGCAAAAGAGACCCAGTACTTC. This codes for CASSQWAKETQYF.

This clone was detected only a few times. The CDR3 nucleotides are TGTGCCAGCAGTTACCTCGGAAGGGAGGGTGGGACTGAAGCTTTCTTT. Its protein product is CASSYLGREGGTEAFF. The gene calls are TRBV6-5 and TRBJ1-1, with D uncertain. Trimming took 2 bases from V and 5 from J, leaving 18 bases between them. Germline CDR1 MNHEY, CDR2 SVGAGI. The CDR3 sequence is 16 residues long.

This clone was picked up one time. V and J are TRBV7-3 and TRBJ1-6; D gene ambiguous. V was trimmed by 5 bases and J by 9 bases, leaving 14 bases between them. The CDR3 is 14 residues long. Looked up from germline, CDR1 is SGHTA and CDR2 is FQGTGA. The CDR3 nucleotides read TGTGCCAGCAGCCAAGGACTCTGGGGTTCACCCCTCCACTTT. Translated, it gives CASSQGLWGSPLHF.

The chain joins TRBV4-1 to TRBJ1-4; 9 positions match TRBD1. Germline trimming cut 6 bases from V and 3 bases from J; bases unmatched to any gene: 8. Germline assignment: CDR1 MGHRA and CDR2 YSYEKL. CDR3 size: 16 residues. The CDR3 sequence is CASSEQGALANEKLFF. CDR3 bases: TGCGCCAGCAGTGAACAGGGGGCTCTAGCTAATGAAAAACTGTTTTTT.

The gene calls are TRBV4-3 and TRBJ1-3, with 7 bases that match TRBD1. Germline V gene sequence: CDR1 LGHNA, CDR2 YSLEER. This CDR3 is 14 amino acids long. V shed 4 bases, J shed 4 bases, and the junction held 4 bases outside the gene matches. This chain's CDR3 is CASSRGGSGNTIYF. The CDR3 DNA reads TGCGCCAGCAGCCGAGGGGGCTCCGGAAACACCATATATTTT.

V usage is TRBV7-9 and J usage is TRBJ1-2; D is uncertain. With 4 bases removed from V and 8 bases from J, the gap between germline ends came to 14 bases. Germline loops: CDR1 SEHNR, CDR2 FQNEAQ (reference sequence). This CDR3 is built from 13 residues. Written as DNA, the CDR3 is TGTGCCAGCAGCTCGACGGGTCTTCTCGGCTACACCTTC. Translated: CASSSTGLLGYTF.

The J gene is TRBJ1-1, the V gene TRBV15; weak D call: TRBD1 (5 bases). The V gene lost 2 bases and the J gene lost 4 bases, with 11 bases spanning the gap. The CDR3 totals 14 residues. From germline, CDR1 is LNHNV and CDR2 YYDKDF (reference sequence). CDR3 in DNA: TGTGCCACCAGCAGATTAGGAGGGGCCACTGAAGCTTTCTTT. It translates to CATSRLGGATEAFF.

This clone was picked up one time. The gene calls are TRBV5-1 and TRBJ2-3, with 9 bases fitting TRBD2. This CDR3 contains 16 residues. The junction had 8 bases not matched to a gene; V was cut back by 4 bases and J by 2 bases. Germline lookup yields CDR1 SGHRS and CDR2 YFSETQ. CDR3 DNA sequence: TGCGCCAGCAGCCGGCGGAGCGGGGGGTCCACAGATACGCAGTATTTT. Protein: CASSRRSGGSTDTQYF.

The V call is TRBV9, the J call TRBJ2-3; 10 bases match TRBD2. This CDR3 has 14 amino acids. V lost 5 bases and J lost 5; bases outside the gene matches: 5. Germline V gene sequence: CDR1 SGDLS, CDR2 YYNGEE. The CDR3, as DNA: TGTGCCAGCAGTGAGCGGGGGGGCAGAGATACGCAGTATTTT. Its protein is CASSERGGRDTQYF.

J is TRBJ1-6 and V is TRBV19; tentatively, D is TRBD1 (5 bases). This CDR3 spans 13 amino acids. The germline V gene has CDR1 LNHDA and CDR2 SQIVND (reference sequence). Deletions cut 6 bases from V and 8 bases from J, with 11 bases between. In DNA form, the CDR3 reads TGTGCCAGTAGCCCAGGGCTAGATTCACCCCTCCACTTT. It yields the protein CASSPGLDSPLHF.

The chain recombines TRBV28 with TRBJ2-7, with a possible D match to TRBD2 (6 bases). Germline assignment: CDR1 MDHEN and CDR2 SYDVKM. The CDR3 covers 15 residues. Trimming shortened V by 7 bases and J by 3 bases, and 19 bases separated the two germline ends. The CDR3 reads CASKTRGKGNYEQYF. The CDR3 DNA reads TGTGCCAGCAAAACCCGGGGGAAGGGGAACTACGAGCAGTACTTC.

The chain recombines TRBV18 with TRBJ2-7; tentative D call: TRBD2 (5 bases). CDR3 size: 15 residues. Trimming stripped 1 base from V and 4 bases from J, with 14 bases between. CDR1 and CDR2 from the germline V gene are KGHSH and LQKENI. The DNA of the CDR3 is TGTGCCAGCTCACCACGATCGGCCGGGATATACGAGCAGTACTTC. Translating it yields CASSPRSAGIYEQYF.

The CDR3 here is CASSQYRDRADTF. The CDR3 nucleotides are TGTGCCAGCAGTCAATACCGGGACAGGGCCGACACCTTC. The chain employs TRBV12-3 or TRBV12-4 and TRBJ1-2; 9 bases are a match to TRBD1. The V gene end was trimmed by 5 bases and the J gene end by 12 bases; junction bases not matched to a gene: 10. The CDR3 runs to 13 residues.

This chain connects TRBV7-3 to TRBJ2-1; tentative D call: TRBD1 (8 bases). In germline, CDR1 is SGHTA, CDR2 FQGTGA. The CDR3 is 16 residues long. V was cut by 5 bases and J by 4 bases, with 18 bases left in between. The CDR3 DNA follows: TGTGCCAGCAGCCCGGGGGGCCAGGGGGCATACAATGAGCAGTTCTTC. Its translation: CASSPGGQGAYNEQFF.

This chain links TRBV28 with TRBJ1-1; D remains ambiguous. Trimming shortened V by 4 bases and J by 5 bases, and 17 bases separated the two germline ends. Germline assignment: CDR1 MDHEN and CDR2 SYDVKM. The CDR3 sequence is 15 residues long. The CDR3, as DNA: TGTGCCAGCAGTTCATATGGAACACTGAGGACTGAAGCTTTCTTT. Amino acid sequence: CASSSYGTLRTEAFF.

This rearrangement joins TRBV5-4 to TRBJ2-7; TRBD1 aligns across 11 bases. The CDR3 is 14 residues long. The V and J ends lost 6 bases and 3 bases, in that order; junction bases with no gene match: 5. Germline CDR1 is SGHNT and CDR2 is YYREEE (reference sequence). CDR3 amino acids: CASTPGTGGYEQYF. The CDR3 nucleotides are TGTGCCAGCACGCCTGGGACAGGGGGCTACGAGCAGTACTTC.